The rows below give T cell receptor beta chains drawn from one sample of a study of cytomegalovirus exposure and HLA in healthy donors. The data were produced by immunoSEQ multiplex PCR, yet TCRdb's version contains in-frame clones alone and is incomplete. The sample yields some 130,000 clones, 60% to 80% seen once. The sequencing sample was made of PBMCs. These receptors originate from a female donor in good health and CMV-seronegative. Each CDR3 is given with its conserved first and last residue. A D gene is named only where the DNA matches it firmly. Clone size is not always given. Where it is, it says once, few, many or a class for expanded clones.

v_call	d_call	j_call	clone_size	cdr3_aa	cdr3_nt
TRBV13	TRBD1	TRBJ1-2	-	CASSLATGYHYGYTF	TGTGCCAGCAGCCTAGCGACAGGGTATCATTATGGCTACACCTTC
TRBV11-2	TRBD1	TRBJ1-1	-	CASSLGQGRQNTEAFF	TGTGCCAGCAGCTTAGGACAGGGGCGCCAGAACACTGAAGCTTTCTTT
TRBV27	TRBD2	TRBJ2-1	-	CASRPRTSGDSSYNEQFF	TGTGCCAGCAGACCTCGGACTAGCGGGGATAGCTCCTACAATGAGCAGTTCTTC
TRBV4-1	TRBD1	TRBJ2-1	-	CASSQWAGQGYNEQFF	TGCGCCAGCAGCCAGTGGGCCGGACAGGGCTACAATGAGCAGTTCTTC
TRBV6-6	TRBD1	TRBJ2-7	-	CASSYGTGHAEQYF	TGTGCCAGCAGTTACGGGACAGGACATGCGGAGCAGTACTTC
TRBV18	TRBD1	TRBJ1-1	-	CASSLAGQENTEAFF	TGTGCCAGCTCACTTGCGGGACAGGAAAACACTGAAGCTTTCTTT
TRBV10-1	TRBD1	TRBJ2-7	-	CASRGTDDFYEQYF	TGCGCCAGCAGGGGGACAGATGACTTCTACGAGCAGTACTTC
TRBV20-1	TRBD1	TRBJ1-1	-	CTIQGAAFF	TGCACCATACAGGGGGCGGCTTTCTTT
TRBV9	TRBD1	TRBJ1-2	-	CASSSRQGANYGYTF	TGTGCCAGCAGCTCGCGACAGGGAGCGAACTATGGCTACACCTTC
TRBV2	TRBD1	TRBJ2-1	-	CASGRDRGLSYNEQFF	TGTGCCAGCGGCCGGGACAGGGGGCTTTCCTACAATGAGCAGTTCTTC
TRBV27	TRBD2	TRBJ2-7	-	CASSLTSGRAIYEQYF	TGTGCCAGCAGCCTGACTAGCGGGAGGGCGATATACGAGCAGTACTTC
TRBV20-1	-	TRBJ2-3	-	CSAMRLEKQYF	TGCAGTGCTATGAGACTGGAGAAGCAGTATTTT
TRBV7-9	TRBD2	TRBJ2-7	-	CASSQDQGTRREQYF	TGCGCCAGCAGCCAAGATCAGGGGACTAGACGCGAGCAGTACTTC
TRBV6-6	TRBD1	TRBJ1-1	few	CASSYRQGYWDTEAFF	TGTGCCAGCAGTTATAGACAGGGGTATTGGGACACTGAAGCTTTCTTT
TRBV28	-	TRBJ2-7	once	CASSLGGAHAYEQYF	TGTGCCAGCAGTTTAGGGGGGGCTCATGCCTACGAGCAGTACTTC
TRBV5-1	TRBD1	TRBJ2-7	few	CASSRQGGLTYEQYF	TGCGCCAGCAGCCGACAGGGCGGACTCACCTACGAGCAGTACTTC
TRBV6-1	TRBD2	TRBJ2-1	-	CASSEASGRNRNEQFF	TGTGCCAGCAGTGAAGCTAGCGGGAGAAACCGCAATGAGCAGTTCTTC
TRBV11-1	TRBD1	TRBJ2-1	once	CASSSTTHPRGEQFF	TGTGCCAGCAGCTCAACCACACACCCCAGGGGGGAGCAGTTCTTC
TRBV7-2	-	TRBJ1-3	-	CASSFGDTIYF	TGTGCCAGCAGCTTCGGGGACACCATATATTTT
TRBV11-3	TRBD2	TRBJ2-1	-	CASSLGGSPRNEQFF	TGTGCCAGCAGCTTAGGCGGGAGTCCGCGGAATGAGCAGTTCTTC
TRBV5-8	-	TRBJ2-7	-	CASSMGQFYEQYF	TGTGCCAGCAGCATGGGTCAGTTTTACGAGCAGTACTTC
TRBV7-9	-	TRBJ2-2	-	CASSSKQGSGELFF	TGTGCCAGCAGCTCTAAGCAGGGCTCCGGGGAGCTGTTTTTT
TRBV11-3	TRBD2	TRBJ2-1	-	CASSLRGASGGDNEQFF	TGTGCCAGCAGCCTGAGGGGCGCTAGCGGGGGGGACAATGAGCAGTTCTTC
TRBV5-4	-	TRBJ2-4	once	CASSLKEGTKNIQYF	TGTGCCAGCAGCTTAAAGGAGGGAACCAAAAACATTCAGTACTTC
TRBV7-2	-	TRBJ1-1	-	CASSLPLNTEAFF	TGTGCCAGCAGCTTGCCGCTAAACACTGAAGCTTTCTTT
TRBV10-3	-	TRBJ2-2	once	CAISLYTGELFF	TGTGCCATCAGCCTCTACACCGGGGAGCTGTTTTTT
TRBV6-6	TRBD2	TRBJ2-7	-	CASSFPRAGAYEQYF	TGTGCCAGCAGTTTCCCGCGGGCGGGAGCATACGAGCAGTACTTC
TRBV29-1	-	TRBJ2-1	-	CSARRGDGVNEQFF	TGCAGCGCTCGTAGAGGCGACGGGGTTAATGAGCAGTTCTTC
TRBV28	-	TRBJ1-6	few	CASSFNRQGRNSPLHF	TGTGCCAGCAGTTTTAATAGGCAGGGGAGAAATTCACCCCTCCACTTT
TRBV5-1	TRBD2	TRBJ2-3	-	CANPSSGRAQRDTQYF	TGCGCCAACCCCTCTAGCGGGAGGGCCCAAAGAGATACGCAGTATTTT
TRBV7-3	-	TRBJ1-2	once	CASSPGQLNYGYTF	TGTGCCAGCAGCCCAGGACAGCTTAACTATGGCTACACCTTC
TRBV29-1	TRBD2	TRBJ2-2	few	CSVGLAGGTGELFF	TGCAGCGTTGGACTAGCGGGAGGTACCGGGGAGCTGTTTTTT
TRBV5-1	TRBD1	TRBJ2-7	few	CASSRGQGYEQYF	TGCGCCAGCAGCAGGGGACAGGGGTACGAGCAGTACTTC
TRBV7-8	-	TRBJ2-1	-	CASSAREPPYNEQFF	TGTGCCAGCAGCGCTCGGGAGCCCCCCTACAATGAGCAGTTCTTC
TRBV5-1	TRBD1	TRBJ2-7	-	CASSLVPQGQGGHEQYF	TGCGCCAGCAGCTTGGTCCCCCAAGGACAGGGGGGGCACGAGCAGTACTTC
TRBV28	-	TRBJ1-5	-	CASSWSVNSNQPQHF	TGTGCCAGCAGTTGGTCAGTTAATAGCAATCAGCCCCAGCATTTT
TRBV7-9	-	TRBJ2-1	-	CASSSDRTTYNEQFF	TGTGCCAGCAGCTCCGACAGAACCACCTACAATGAGCAGTTCTTC
TRBV2	-	TRBJ2-7	-	CASSAQHYEQYF	TGTGCCAGCAGTGCACAGCACTACGAGCAGTACTTC
TRBV5-4	-	TRBJ2-7	-	CASSFGGSSSYEQYF	TGTGCCAGCAGCTTCGGCGGGTCGAGCTCCTACGAGCAGTACTTC
TRBV7-8	-	TRBJ2-7	once	CASSLPNRNLYEQYF	TGTGCCAGCAGCCTCCCGAACAGAAACCTCTACGAGCAGTACTTC
TRBV27	-	TRBJ2-7	-	CASSPELRGHEQYF	TGTGCCAGCAGTCCCGAATTAAGAGGCCACGAGCAGTACTTC
TRBV27	TRBD1	TRBJ1-5	-	CASRDRGSQPQHF	TGTGCCAGCAGGGACAGGGGGAGCCAGCCCCAGCATTTT
TRBV7-2	-	TRBJ2-1	-	CASRPKLFYNEQFF	TGTGCCAGCAGGCCTAAACTGTTCTACAATGAGCAGTTCTTC
TRBV15	TRBD1	TRBJ1-1	-	CATSGNTGGLVFF	TGTGCCACCAGCGGTAATACAGGGGGCTTGGTTTTCTTT
TRBV6-5	-	TRBJ1-5	-	CASSYGRVQPQHF	TGTGCCAGCAGTTACGGGCGGGTGCAGCCCCAGCATTTT
TRBV5-6	TRBD1	TRBJ1-6	-	CASSLRDRGSPLHF	TGTGCCAGCAGCTTAAGAGACAGGGGTTCACCCCTCCACTTT
TRBV28	TRBD1	TRBJ2-7	-	CASLTGGVLYF	TGTGCCAGCCTTACAGGGGGCGTTCTGTACTTC
TRBV7-2	-	TRBJ2-1	-	CASSLVLSDEQFF	TGTGCCAGCAGCTTAGTTCTCTCGGATGAGCAGTTCTTC
TRBV7-2	-	TRBJ2-5	-	CASSSRTTKETQYF	TGTGCCAGCAGCTCTCGGACAACAAAAGAGACCCAGTACTTC
TRBV7-9	-	TRBJ2-5	-	CASSLASTQYF	TGTGCCAGCAGCTTAGCGAGTACCCAGTACTTC
TRBV25-1	-	TRBJ2-7	-	CAVGAGGSGSSYEQYF	TGTGCCGTCGGGGCAGGGGGGAGCGGGAGCTCCTACGAGCAGTACTTC
TRBV9	-	TRBJ1-1	-	CASSVKLQGGEAFF	TGTGCCAGCAGCGTAAAACTACAGGGTGGTGAAGCTTTCTTT
TRBV29-1	-	TRBJ1-1	once	CSGQAGGEAFF	TGCAGCGGACAGGCAGGCGGTGAAGCTTTCTTT
TRBV2	TRBD2	TRBJ2-1	-	CASRGTSGIDEQFF	TGTGCCAGCAGGGGGACTAGCGGGATTGATGAGCAGTTCTTC
TRBV28	-	TRBJ1-5	once	CASSSGFHYQPQHF	TGTGCCAGCAGTTCGGGGTTCCACTATCAGCCCCAGCATTTT
TRBV6-1	-	TRBJ1-1	-	CASLRGGNTEAFF	TGTGCCAGTCTGAGGGGGGGAAACACTGAAGCTTTCTTT